This record concerns one TCR beta chain sequence. These data originate in a study of blood T cell repertoires in COVID-19. Study summary: In each case, the material was cDNA or gDNA derived from T cells, B-cell-depleted T cells, or PBMCs.

V lost 0 bases, J lost 0 bases, and 13 bases lay in between. This CDR3 contains 16 residues. Germline V CDR1 and CDR2: SGHRS, YFSETQ. The repertoire was sequenced with immunoSEQ multiplex PCR; TCRdb's copy has only in-frame clones and lacks some. Among approximately 210,000 clones listed, around four fifths were seen once. The sequenced material came from peripheral blood. The source of this sequence is a woman between 50 and 59 years old with acute or convalescent COVID-19. The gene calls are TRBV5-1 and TRBJ2-7; D remains ambiguous. The DNA for the CDR3 is TGCGCCAGCAGCTTGGTCTCCGGTGAGAGCTCCTACGAGCAGTACTTC. Its translation is CASSLVSGESSYEQYF. The complete variable domain, with remaining parts taken from reference TRBV5-1 and TRBJ2-7, reads KAGVTQTPRYLIKTRGQQVTLSCSPISGHRSVSWYQQTPGQGLQFLFEYFSETQRNKGNFPGRFSGRQFSNSRSEMNVSTLELGDSALYLCASSLVSGESSYEQYFGPGTRLTVT.